One sample yielded the 25 T cell receptor beta chains listed below, sequenced in a study of blood T cell repertoires in COVID-19. Sequenced by immunoSEQ multiplex PCR; TCRdb stores in-frame clones only, minus some. The table includes roughly 230,000 clones, 84% detected once. Sequences were obtained from peripheral blood. The source of these receptors is a man aged 50 or older with acute or convalescent COVID-19.

The chain joins TRBV7-8 to TRBJ2-5, with D perhaps TRBD1 (7 bases). CDR3 length equals 15 residues. Germline V gene data show CDR1 as SGHVS and CDR2 as FQNEAQ. Trimming removed 1 base at V and 1 base at J, with 10 bases between. The CDR3: CASSLEEGAQETQYF. DNA of the CDR3: TGTGCCAGCAGCTTAGAGGAGGGGGCCCAAGAGACCCAGTACTTC.

The gene calls are TRBV5-4 and TRBJ1-6; D is uncertain. Germline assignment: CDR1 SGHNT and CDR2 YYREEE (reference sequence). CDR3 length: 17 amino acids. Trimming pared 4 bases from V and 0 bases from J, leaving 14 bases between. CDR3 coding DNA: TGTGCCAGCAGCACCGGGAGCTTGAGCTCCTATAATTCACCCCTCCACTTT. Encoded protein: CASSTGSLSSYNSPLHF.

This chain uses TRBV6-5 with TRBJ2-7, with a tentative D call TRBD2 (5 bases). Germline CDR1 is MNHEY and CDR2 is SVGAGI. The CDR3 loop spans 14 amino acids. Trimming shortened V by 6 bases and J by 6 bases, and 18 bases separated the two germline ends. The CDR3 nucleotides read TGTGCCAGCAGCCGCCCCGGGAATAATGGCGAGCAGTACTTC. It translates to CASSRPGNNGEQYF.

The chain combines TRBV2 with TRBJ2-1; TRBD2 is a possible D gene (5 bases). The CDR3 covers 15 residues. CDR1 and CDR2 (germline): SNHLY, FYNNEI. V was cut by 6 bases and J by 8 bases, with 20 bases left in between. This chain's CDR3 is CASSYLRTAVDEQFF. CDR3 bases: TGTGCCAGCAGCTACCTCCGGACTGCAGTGGATGAGCAGTTCTTC.

The chain joins TRBV7-6 to TRBJ1-1, with TRBD1 identical over 8 bases. V was pared by 2 bases and J by 7 bases, with 9 bases of the junction left unmatched. The germline V gene encodes CDR1 SGHVS and CDR2 FNYEAQ. The CDR3 extends over 15 amino acids. CDR3 nucleotide sequence: TGTGCCAGCAGCTTAAGTCCAGGACAGGGCTATGAAGCTTTCTTT. It is translated as CASSLSPGQGYEAFF. The full variable domain, with the rest looked up from reference TRBV7-6 and TRBJ1-1, is GAGVSQSPRYKVTKRGQDVALRCDPISGHVSLYWYRQALGQGPEFLTYFNYEAQQDKSGLPNDRFSAERPEGSISTLTIQRTEQRDSAMYRCASSLSPGQGYEAFFGQGTRLTVV.

The J gene is TRBJ2-1, the V gene TRBV7-2; 8 bases match TRBD2. V shed 5 bases, J shed 7 bases, and the junction held 7 bases outside the gene matches. In germline, CDR1 is SGHTA, CDR2 FQGNSA. The CDR3 runs 14 residues. CDR3 sequence reads: CASSPGTSLNEQFF. CDR3 nucleotides: TGTGCCAGCAGCCCCGGGACTAGTCTGAATGAGCAGTTCTTC.

J is TRBJ1-5 and V is TRBV5-8; possible D gene TRBD1, 5 bases. This CDR3 is built from 14 residues. V was trimmed by 5 bases and J by 4 bases, leaving 13 bases between them. Germline V gene data show CDR1 as SGHTS and CDR2 as YDEGEE. The CDR3 reads CASRNDGGNQPQHF. The CDR3 coding sequence is TGTGCCAGCAGAAATGACGGGGGGAATCAGCCCCAGCATTTT.

V and J are TRBV11-2 and TRBJ2-1, with 8 bases lining up with TRBD2. Germline V gene data show CDR1 as SGHAT and CDR2 as FQNNGV. Trimming took 4 bases from V and 0 from J; bases not matched to a gene: 11. The CDR3 sequence is 18 residues long. The CDR3 reads CASSSLAGGKGSYNEQFF. In nucleotides, the CDR3 is TGTGCCAGCAGCTCCCTCGCGGGGGGTAAGGGCTCCTACAATGAGCAGTTCTTC. Combining the CDR3 with reference TRBV11-2 and TRBJ2-1 gives the whole variable domain EAGVAQSPRYKIIEKRQSVAFWCNPISGHATLYWYQQILGQGPKLLIQFQNNGVVDDSQLPKDRFSAERLKGVDSTLKIQPAKLEDSAVYLCASSSLAGGKGSYNEQFFGPGTRLTVL.

V usage is TRBV6-5 and J usage is TRBJ1-1, with 8 nucleotides matching TRBD1. The CDR3 is 14 amino acids. V trimming: 6 bases; J trimming: 5 bases; junction bases outside the gene matches: 8. Germline assignment: CDR1 MNHEY and CDR2 SVGAGI. The CDR3 DNA reads as TGTGCCAGCAGAGGGGTCGACAGGGGTACTGAAGCTTTCTTT. Its translation is CASRGVDRGTEAFF.

The J gene is TRBJ1-4, the V gene TRBV2; 7 bases fit TRBD1. The CDR3 has 15 amino acids. Looked up from germline, CDR1 is SNHLY and CDR2 is FYNNEI. The V and J ends lost 2 bases and 4 bases, in that order; junction bases with no gene match: 4. Here the CDR3 reads CASSERDSFNEKLFF. The DNA of the CDR3 is TGTGCCAGCAGTGAACGGGACAGTTTTAATGAAAAACTGTTTTTT. The full variable domain, with the rest looked up from reference TRBV2 and TRBJ1-4, is EPEVTQTPSHQVTQMGQEVILRCVPISNHLYFYWYRQILGQKVEFLVSFYNNEISEKSEIFDDQFSVERPDGSNFTLKIRSTKLEDSAMYFCASSERDSFNEKLFFGSGTQLSVL.

The chain employs TRBV29-1 and TRBJ2-7, with TRBD1 matching 9 bases. The V gene's germline CDR1 is SQVTM and CDR2 ANQGSEA. The CDR3 has 15 amino acids. The V gene end was trimmed by 4 bases and the J gene end by 3 bases; junction bases not matched to a gene: 10. The chain's CDR3 is CSVALTGTGRYEQYF. In DNA, the CDR3 is TGCAGCGTTGCCCTAACCGGGACAGGGCGCTACGAGCAGTACTTC.

The chain couples TRBV4-1 to TRBJ1-3; D is perhaps TRBD1 (6 bases). The V end lost 3 bases, the J end lost 4 bases, and 16 bases lay between the germline ends. The CDR3 totals 16 residues. The germline V gene has CDR1 MGHRA and CDR2 YSYEKL. CDR3 amino acids: CASSQTDSSAGNTIYF. The CDR3 region has the DNA TGCGCCAGCAGCCAGACGGACAGCTCGGCGGGAAACACCATATATTTT.

This clone was counted a single time. V and J are TRBV30 and TRBJ2-7; D is perhaps TRBD1 (5 bases). Germline-derived CDR1 and CDR2 are GTSNPN and SVGIG (reference sequence). V lost 0 bases and J lost 2, with 5 bases in between. The CDR3 runs to 12 residues. The CDR3 nucleotides read TGTGCCTGGAGTGTACAGGCCTACGAGCAGTACTTC. It is translated as CAWSVQAYEQYF.

The chain couples TRBV28 to TRBJ1-4; perhaps TRBD1 as D (5 bases). The CDR3 covers 15 residues. Trimming removed 6 bases from V and 8 bases from J, with 19 bases in between. Germline lookup yields CDR1 MDHEN and CDR2 SYDVKM. The CDR3: CASSDSGRGAEKLFF. In nucleotides, the CDR3 is TGTGCCAGCAGCGACTCAGGGCGTGGGGCAGAAAAACTGTTTTTT. Supplemented by reference TRBV28 and TRBJ1-4, the full variable domain reads DVKVTQSSRYLVKRTGEKVFLECVQDMDHENMFWYRQDPGLGLRLIYFSYDVKMKEKGDIPEGYSVSREKKERFSLILESASTNQTSMYLCASSDSGRGAEKLFFGSGTQLSVL.

The CDR3 is CASSPRTRTHYTDTQYF. CDR3 coding DNA: TGTGCCAGCAGCCCTCGGACTAGAACCCACTACACAGATACGCAGTATTTT. V gene TRBV27 combines with J gene TRBJ2-3, with 7 nucleotides matching TRBD2. V dropped 6 bases and J dropped 2; count of bases not matched to a gene: 14. Germline V gene lookup returns CDR1 MNHEY and CDR2 SMNVEV (reference sequence). The CDR3 sequence is 17 residues long.

The CDR3 sequence: CASSGSYRSYEQYF. The CDR3 DNA sequence: TGTGCCAGCAGTGGAAGCTACCGCTCCTACGAGCAGTACTTC. V is TRBV2 and J is TRBJ2-7; D is unresolved. The V end was cut by 4 bases, the J end by 0 bases, with 10 bases between. Germline V gene sequence: CDR1 SNHLY, CDR2 FYNNEI. The CDR3 extends over 14 amino acids.

This rearrangement joins TRBV5-1 to TRBJ2-1, with D unclear. V lost 0 bases and J 4 bases, leaving 5 bases between the germline ends. The V gene's germline CDR1 is SGHRS and CDR2 YFSETQ. The CDR3 sequence is 13 residues long. This chain's CDR3 is CASSLDQYNEQFF. In DNA, the CDR3 is TGCGCCAGCAGCTTGGACCAGTACAATGAGCAGTTCTTC.

This chain joins TRBV6-6 and TRBJ1-4; no clear D. This CDR3 region has 12 residues. With 11 bases removed from V and 2 bases from J, the gap between germline ends came to 9 bases. Germline loops: CDR1 MNHNY, CDR2 SVGAGI (reference sequence). DNA of the CDR3: TGTGCCGGGCGTGGGACTAATGAAAAACTGTTTTTT. Translation: CAGRGTNEKLFF.

This chain uses TRBV3-1 (or the pseudogene TRBV3-2) with TRBJ2-5, with TRBD2 identical over 10 bases. The V gene's germline CDR1 is LGHDT and CDR2 YNNKEL (reference sequence). With 0 bases clipped from V and 11 bases from J, the junction kept 3 bases outside the gene matches. The CDR3 loop spans 13 amino acids. CDR3 loop: CASSQDSGRPQYF. The CDR3 DNA is TGTGCCAGCAGCCAAGATAGCGGGAGGCCACAGTACTTC.

This clone was counted a few times. The chain has TRBV29-1 and TRBJ2-7, with D maybe TRBD2 (6 bases). V dropped 3 bases and J dropped 1 base, with 13 bases sitting between them. The CDR3 is made up of 14 amino acids. Germline CDR1 is SQVTM and CDR2 is ANQGSEA. CDR3 sequence reads: CSVESAGKSYEQYF. CDR3 sequence (DNA): TGCAGCGTTGAGAGTGCGGGAAAGTCCTACGAGCAGTACTTC.

This sequence joins TRBV5-1 and TRBJ2-7; D is possibly TRBD1 (6 bases). There are 15 residues in the CDR3. The V and J ends lost 2 bases and 2 bases respectively, with 14 bases between them. Germline loops: CDR1 SGHRS, CDR2 YFSETQ. In DNA form, the CDR3 reads TGCGCCAGCAGCTTAACGACAGGCCGCACCTACGAGCAGTACTTC. It yields the protein CASSLTTGRTYEQYF. Filled out from reference TRBV5-1 and TRBJ2-7, the complete variable domain reads KAGVTQTPRYLIKTRGQQVTLSCSPISGHRSVSWYQQTPGQGLQFLFEYFSETQRNKGNFPGRFSGRQFSNSRSEMNVSTLELGDSALYLCASSLTTGRTYEQYFGPGTRLTVT.

This clone was seen a single time. The J gene is TRBJ2-7, the V gene TRBV7-9; TRBD1 matches 7 bases. Trimming took 5 bases from V and 3 from J; bases not matched to a gene: 13. Germline V gene sequence: CDR1 SEHNR, CDR2 FQNEAQ (reference sequence). This CDR3 contains 16 residues. The CDR3 sequence: CASSPWDSPTNYEQYF. As DNA, the CDR3 is TGTGCCAGCAGCCCTTGGGACAGCCCTACAAACTACGAGCAGTACTTC.

V is TRBV18 and J is TRBJ2-7; 7 positions agree with TRBD1. CDR3 size: 15 residues. V was pared by 3 bases and J by 3 bases, with 8 bases of the junction left unmatched. Per germline, CDR1 KGHSH and CDR2 LQKENI. The CDR3 loop is CASSPDRAGLYEQYF. The CDR3 nucleotides are TGTGCCAGCTCACCCGACAGGGCTGGTCTCTACGAGCAGTACTTC.

The V and J genes are TRBV2 and TRBJ2-7, with 8 bases aligning to TRBD2. The germline CDR1 and CDR2 sequences are SNHLY and FYNNEI. This CDR3 contains 12 residues. Trimming removed 8 bases from V and 2 bases from J; junction bases left unmatched: 2. The CDR3 protein is CASSGGPYEQYF. In nucleotides, the CDR3 is TGTGCCAGCTCGGGGGGGCCCTACGAGCAGTACTTC.

For the CDR3, the DNA is TGTGCCTGGCTGTACCCCTGGGGCAAAGACACTGAAGCTTTCTTT. Translated, it gives CAWLYPWGKDTEAFF. The chain links TRBV30 to TRBJ1-1; D perhaps matches TRBD1 (5 bases). The length of the CDR3 is 15 residues. V was clipped by 5 bases and J by 3 bases, with 19 bases between them. Germline assignment: CDR1 GTSNPN and CDR2 SVGIG (reference sequence).